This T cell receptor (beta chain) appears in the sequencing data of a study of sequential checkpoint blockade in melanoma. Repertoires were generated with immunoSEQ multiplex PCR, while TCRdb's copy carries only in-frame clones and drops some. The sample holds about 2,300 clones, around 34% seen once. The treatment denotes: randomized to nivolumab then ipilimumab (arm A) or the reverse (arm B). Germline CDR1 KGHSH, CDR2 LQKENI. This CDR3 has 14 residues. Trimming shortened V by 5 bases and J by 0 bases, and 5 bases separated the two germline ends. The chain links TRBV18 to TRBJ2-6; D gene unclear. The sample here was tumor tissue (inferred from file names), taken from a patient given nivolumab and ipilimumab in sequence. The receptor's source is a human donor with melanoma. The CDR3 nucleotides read TGTGCCAGCTCAGCAAACTCTGGGGCCAACGTCCTGACTTTC. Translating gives CASSANSGANVLTF.